This T cell receptor (beta chain) was captured by sequencing in a study of cytomegalovirus exposure and HLA in healthy donors. CDR1 and CDR2 (germline): DFQATT, SNEGSKA (reference sequence). The CDR3 has 11 amino acids. Points from the study as a whole: Most TCRs appeared rarely, but some public TCRs recurred in many donors. A list of 150 to 200 TCR beta chains associated with cytomegalovirus was given. Clusters of TCRs from the first cohort tended to co-occur in the 120 validation repertoires (as a later analysis found). A few CMV-associated chains proved CMV antigen-specific in vitro.

Details on this clone: Its antigen remains unidentified.

The protocol was immunoSEQ multiplex PCR, while the TCRdb copy is restricted to in-frame clones and leaves out a portion. The sample holds 130,000 to 150,000 clones, roughly 81% seen once. Material for sequencing was PBMCs. This sequence originates from a woman younger than 45 in good health and CMV-seronegative. J is TRBJ1-1 and V is TRBV20-1, with D perhaps TRBD1 (5 bases). The CDR3 spells CRCVGGTEAFF. CDR3 bases: TGCAGATGTGTGGGGGGAACTGAAGCTTTCTTT.